One and the same sample provided the 27 T cell receptor beta chains below, sequenced in a study of blood T cell repertoires in COVID-19. Here immunoSEQ multiplex PCR was the method, and the copy in TCRdb shows in-frame clones only, minus some. The profile shows around 56,000 clones, roughly nine tenths of them singletons. Sequencing input: peripheral blood. The receptor source for this set is an older woman with active or convalescent COVID-19.

The CDR3: CASSGDRANYEQYF. Here the CDR3 DNA reads TGTGCCAGCAGCGGGGACAGGGCAAACTACGAGCAGTACTTC. The chain has TRBV2 and TRBJ2-7; 9 positions match TRBD1. This CDR3 region has 14 residues. Germline V gene sequence: CDR1 SNHLY, CDR2 FYNNEI. Trimming took 6 bases from V and 3 from J; bases not matched to a gene: 6. The variable domain in full, with the rest retrieved from reference TRBV2 and TRBJ2-7, is EPEVTQTPSHQVTQMGQEVILRCVPISNHLYFYWYRQILGQKVEFLVSFYNNEISEKSEIFDDQFSVERPDGSNFTLKIRSTKLEDSAMYFCASSGDRANYEQYFGPGTRLTVT.

The rearrangement links TRBV30 to TRBJ2-3; 8 bases align to TRBD2. The CDR3 totals 17 residues. Per the germline V gene, CDR1 is GTSNPN and CDR2 is SVGIG (reference sequence). V lost 0 bases and J lost 6; bases outside the gene matches: 14. The CDR3 protein is CAWSVGSSGSPKDTQYF. Written as DNA, the CDR3 is TGTGCCTGGAGTGTTGGGTCTAGCGGGTCCCCTAAGGATACGCAGTATTTT. Full variable domain (remainder filled in from reference TRBV30 and TRBJ2-3): SQTIHQWPATLVQPVGSPLSLECTVEGTSNPNLYWYRQAAGRGLQLLFYSVGIGQISSEVPQNLSASRPQDRQFILSSKKLLLSDSGFYLCAWSVGSSGSPKDTQYFGPGTRLTVL.

The V and J genes are TRBV6-5 and TRBJ2-7, with 7 bases matching TRBD2. Per the germline V gene, CDR1 is MNHEY and CDR2 is SVGAGI. Germline trimming cut 5 bases from V and 0 bases from J; bases unmatched to any gene: 1. The CDR3 contains 13 residues. CDR3 protein: CASSRTSSYEQYF. CDR3 bases: TGTGCCAGCAGTCGGACTAGCTCCTACGAGCAGTACTTC.

The V call is TRBV7-8, the J call TRBJ1-4; D possibly corresponds to TRBD1 (6 bases). CDR3 length: 13 residues. Per the germline V gene, CDR1 is SGHVS and CDR2 is FQNEAQ. Trimming left V 1 base short and J 13 bases short, with 13 bases between. CDR3 amino acids: CASSLGDRSRLFF. In DNA, the CDR3 is TGTGCCAGCAGCTTAGGTGACAGGTCGCGACTGTTTTTT.

J is TRBJ2-7 and V is TRBV7-3; the match to TRBD2 covers 12 bases. This CDR3 comprises 14 residues. Germline assignment: CDR1 SGHTA and CDR2 FQGTGA. V lost 6 bases, J lost 6 bases, and 6 bases stayed unmatched. Here the CDR3 reads CASRRTSGNGEQYF. In DNA, the CDR3 is TGTGCCAGCAGGCGGACTAGCGGGAACGGCGAGCAGTACTTC. The full variable domain, rest sourced from reference TRBV7-3 and TRBJ2-7, is GAGVSQTPSNKVTEKGKYVELRCDPISGHTALYWYRQSLGQGPEFLIYFQGTGAADDSGLPNDRFFAVRPEGSVSTLKIQRTERGDSAVYLCASRRTSGNGEQYFGPGTRLTVT.

The chain uses TRBV7-3 and TRBJ2-1, with 8 bases aligning to TRBD2. Looked up from germline, CDR1 is SGHTA and CDR2 is FQGTGA. V dropped 1 base and J dropped 7; count of bases not matched to a gene: 3. The CDR3 loop spans 14 amino acids. The CDR3 is CASSLSRGGNEQFF. CDR3 DNA: TGTGCCAGCAGCTTAAGTCGGGGGGGAAATGAGCAGTTCTTC.

J is TRBJ2-3 and V is TRBV29-1; 7 positions agree with TRBD1. CDR1 is SQVTM, CDR2 ANQGSEA, per germline. The V segment lost 6 bases and the J segment 1 base; nucleotides outside the gene matches: 7. This CDR3 has 14 residues. The CDR3 region is CSVYPGQRTDTQYF. The CDR3 nucleotides are TGCAGCGTCTATCCGGGACAGCGCACAGATACGCAGTATTTT.

The chain employs TRBV11-2 and TRBJ1-6; D is unresolved. The CDR3 covers 16 residues. Trimming cost V 0 bases and J 10 bases, with 16 bases left between them. Germline values: CDR1 SGHAT, CDR2 FQNNGV. In nucleotides, the CDR3 is TGTGCCAGCAGCTTAGATCTTCTACGGGGTGAATCACCCCTCCACTTT. This encodes CASSLDLLRGESPLHF.

The rearrangement links TRBV5-1 to TRBJ1-6, with 8 bases identical to TRBD1. Germline V gives CDR1 SGHRS, CDR2 YFSETQ. The CDR3 runs to 15 residues. J lost 6 bases, V lost 4 bases, and 6 bases had no gene match. This CDR3 reads CASSQETGVNSPLHF. CDR3 DNA sequence: TGCGCCAGCAGCCAGGAGACAGGGGTTAATTCACCCCTCCACTTT.

For the CDR3, the DNA is TGTGCCAGCAGCTCCGCCTTTCCCACGAGCTCCTACAATGAGCAGTTCTTC. Protein sequence: CASSSAFPTSSYNEQFF. V usage is TRBV21-1 and J usage is TRBJ2-1; the D call in the table, TRBD2, was not verified against the DNA. TRBV21-1 is a pseudogene locus. CDR3 length equals 17 residues.

V gene TRBV30 combines with J gene TRBJ2-3; possible D gene TRBD2, 7 bases. This CDR3 is built from 14 residues. V dropped 2 bases and J dropped 7 bases, with 16 bases sitting between them. Germline loops: CDR1 GTSNPN, CDR2 SVGIG (reference sequence). In DNA form, the CDR3 reads TGTGCCTGGAGTAGGGGGAGGGCCGAGTATACGCAGTATTTT. Its translation: CAWSRGRAEYTQYF.

A word on this clone: The junction departs from germline at one end; a sequencing error may be responsible. The chain couples TRBV5-6 to TRBJ2-3; TRBD1 matches at 8 bases. The CDR3 is 15 residues long. The germline CDR1 and CDR2 sequences are SGHDT and YYEEEE. DNA for the CDR3: TGTGCCAGCAGCTTGCCCGAAGTAGGGACAGGTACGCAGTATTTT. This sequence encodes CASSLPEVGTGTQYF. Supplemented by reference TRBV5-6 and TRBJ2-3, the full variable domain reads DAGVTQSPTHLIKTRGQQVTLRCSPKSGHDTVSWYQQALGQGPQFIFQYYEEEERQRGNFPDRFSGHQFPNYSSELNVNALLLGDSALYLCASSLPEVGTGTQYFGPGTRLTVL.

The chain is built from TRBV6-2 or TRBV6-3 and TRBJ2-1; 11 nucleotides line up with TRBD2. With 4 bases clipped from V and 4 bases from J, the junction kept 9 bases outside the gene matches. The CDR3 covers 17 residues. The germline gives CDR1 MNHEY, CDR2 SVGEGT. CDR3 bases: TGTGCCAGCAGTTTTTCGGGACTAGCGGACCTGTACAATGAGCAGTTCTTC. Its translation is CASSFSGLADLYNEQFF.

The chain's CDR3 is CASSPTGHYGYTF. The CDR3 DNA is TGTGCCAGCAGCCCGACAGGCCACTATGGCTACACCTTC. The chain carries TRBV5-8 and TRBJ1-2, with a tentative D call TRBD1 (6 bases). CDR1 SGHTS and CDR2 YDEGEE come from the germline V gene. Trimming pared 4 bases from V and 3 bases from J, leaving 10 bases between. CDR3 length: 13 amino acids.

The rearrangement links TRBV30 to TRBJ1-1; 9 nucleotides line up with TRBD1. The CDR3 contains 12 residues. The V and J ends lost 4 bases and 8 bases, in that order; junction bases with no gene match: 5. The germline V gene has CDR1 GTSNPN and CDR2 SVGIG (reference sequence). The CDR3 loop reads CAWKQGAQEAFF. The DNA of the CDR3 is TGTGCCTGGAAACAGGGGGCGCAGGAAGCTTTCTTT.

The chain uses TRBV12-3 or TRBV12-4 and TRBJ1-2; D not resolved. V lost 0 bases and J lost 2, with 4 bases in between. This CDR3 spans 13 amino acids. The CDR3 DNA sequence: TGTGCCAGCAGTTTAGCACAGAACTATGGCTACACCTTC. The encoded protein is CASSLAQNYGYTF.

This chain connects TRBV12-3 or TRBV12-4 to TRBJ1-1, with D unresolved. The V end was cut by 8 bases, the J end by 1 base, with 11 bases between. The CDR3 length is 13 residues. CDR3: CASVEWANTEAFF. CDR3 DNA: TGTGCCAGCGTTGAATGGGCGAACACTGAAGCTTTCTTT.

This clone turned up a few times. The chain employs TRBV6-1 and TRBJ1-5; D gene uncertain. Germline-derived CDR1 and CDR2 are MNHNS and SASEGT. The CDR3 loop spans 16 amino acids. V was pared by 3 bases and J by 0 bases, with 12 bases between. CDR3 amino acids: CASSDPGINSNQPQHF. In DNA, the CDR3 is TGTGCCAGCAGTGACCCAGGAATCAATAGCAATCAGCCCCAGCATTTT.

The V and J genes are TRBV20-1 and TRBJ2-3; D gene uncertain. Germline V gene lookup returns CDR1 DFQATT and CDR2 SNEGSKA (reference sequence). V lost 3 bases and J lost 3, with 10 bases in between. The CDR3 covers 13 residues. CDR3 DNA sequence: TGCAGTGCTAGTTATAAACAGACAGATACGCAGTATTTT. Amino acid sequence: CSASYKQTDTQYF.

The CDR3 DNA follows: TGTGCCAGCAGCCGATCCCGGACAGGTTGGAATGAGCAGTTCTTC. It specifies CASSRSRTGWNEQFF. The J gene is TRBJ2-1, the V gene TRBV6-6, with 7 bases that match TRBD1. Germline CDR1 and CDR2: MNHNY and SVGAGI (reference sequence). The CDR3 sequence is 15 residues long. The V segment lost 6 bases and the J segment 7 bases; nucleotides outside the gene matches: 12.

V and J are TRBV5-1 and TRBJ2-3, with 12 bases aligning to TRBD2. With 4 bases clipped from V and 1 base from J, the junction kept 1 base outside the gene matches. This CDR3 is built from 15 residues. Per germline, CDR1 SGHRS and CDR2 YFSETQ. The CDR3 region has the DNA TGCGCCAGCAGCCGGACTAGCGGGGGCACAGATACGCAGTATTTT. It encodes CASSRTSGGTDTQYF.

This sequence joins TRBV7-8 and TRBJ2-7; 9 nucleotides line up with TRBD1. The CDR3 length is 19 residues. The V gene's germline CDR1 is SGHVS and CDR2 FQNEAQ. Trimming removed 0 bases from V and 0 bases from J; junction bases left unmatched: 12. The CDR3 protein is CASSLATRLDRGGSYEQYF. CDR3 bases: TGTGCCAGCAGCTTAGCAACCCGACTGGACAGGGGAGGCTCCTACGAGCAGTACTTC.

The gene calls are TRBV21-1 and TRBJ1-6; whether TRBD1, the table's D call, matches the DNA was not checked. TRBV21-1 is shown as a pseudogene. CDR3 length: 16 amino acids. The CDR3 nucleotides read TGTGCCAGCAGCAGGGCTGGACAGTTCTATAATTCACCCCTCCACTTT. Its protein product is CASSRAGQFYNSPLHF.

This clone was seen once. The gene calls are TRBV3-1 (or the pseudogene TRBV3-2) and TRBJ2-2, with 12 bases lining up with TRBD2. Germline CDR1 LGHDT, CDR2 YNNKEL (reference sequence). The CDR3 has 18 amino acids. The V gene end was trimmed by 5 bases and the J gene end by 0 bases; junction bases not matched to a gene: 7. CDR3 DNA: TGTGCCAGCAGCTTCGGACTAGCGGGAATCGCGAACACCGGGGAGCTGTTTTTT. Translation gives CASSFGLAGIANTGELFF.

The chain uses TRBV19 and TRBJ2-5; 8 positions agree with TRBD1. The CDR3 has 15 amino acids. The germline V gene encodes CDR1 LNHDA and CDR2 SQIVND (reference sequence). The V segment lost 4 bases and the J segment 5 bases; nucleotides outside the gene matches: 9. Here the CDR3 DNA reads TGTGCCAGTAGTAACGTGGACAGGGCCCTCGAGACCCAGTACTTC. Translation: CASSNVDRALETQYF. The variable domain in full, with the rest retrieved from reference TRBV19 and TRBJ2-5, is DGGITQSPKYLFRKEGQNVTLSCEQNLNHDAMYWYRQDPGQGLRLIYYSQIVNDFQKGDIAEGYSVSREKKESFPLTVTSAQKNPTAFYLCASSNVDRALETQYFGPGTRLLVL.

This clone occurred a few times. The rearrangement links TRBV19 to TRBJ1-5; D might be TRBD1 (5 bases). Trimming left V 5 bases short and J 2 bases short, with 13 bases between. Germline CDR1 LNHDA, CDR2 SQIVND (reference sequence). CDR3 length equals 15 residues. The CDR3, as DNA: TGTGCCAGTAGTCTCCGACCCAGGGGCAATCAGCCCCAGCATTTT. It codes for CASSLRPRGNQPQHF.

The chain recombines TRBV6-1 with TRBJ2-2; 8 bases match TRBD1. CDR1 and CDR2 (germline): MNHNS, SASEGT. The CDR3 consists of 17 residues. Unmatched junction bases numbered 6, after V lost 1 base and J lost 2 bases. The CDR3 sequence: CASSEGTGPINTGELFF. Here the CDR3 DNA reads TGTGCCAGCAGTGAAGGGACAGGGCCTATAAACACCGGGGAGCTGTTTTTT.